A selection of T cell receptor beta chains follows, all from one sample in a study of regulatory T cells in long-lasting Graves disease. TCRdb redid the calling of the multiplex PCR reads with MiXCR, one entry per CDR3 protein. There are about 620,000 distinct CDR3 sequences in the sample; about 15% occur only once, and approximately 20% lies in the top ten. These data were likewise used in another study, on T cells in Graves' hyperthyroidism and ophthalmopathy.

The specimen was peripheral blood mononuclear cells (PBMCs), collected at new diagnosis, from a patient treated with antithyroid drugs. The receptor source for this set is a woman aged 30 to 39 with Graves disease. Both conserved end residues are part of each CDR3. The order of the fields is clone size, J gene, V gene, D gene, CDR3 DNA, CDR3 protein. The D gene is left open where the match is weak. Size is omitted from some rows. Given values are once, few, many or a class for expanded clones.

-	TRBJ1-1	TRBV11-1	TRBD1	TGTGCCAGCAGCGGTAGGACAGGCCCGGTGAGCACTGAAGCTTTCTTT	CASSGRTGPVSTEAFF
few	TRBJ2-3	TRBV4-1	TRBD1	TGCGCCAGCAGCCTCGAGACAGGGTACCCGTATTTT	CASSLETGYPYF
few	TRBJ2-5	TRBV18	-	TGTGCCAGCTCACCAACCCGTGAGGAAGGTACCCAGTACTTC	CASSPTREEGTQYF
few	TRBJ2-6	TRBV3-1	-	TGTGCCAGCAGCCAGGTCATGACTGGGGCCAACGTCCTGACTTTC	CASSQVMTGANVLTF
-	TRBJ2-1	TRBV20-1	TRBD2	TGCAGTGCTAGAGAACAACTAGCGGGAGGTAATGAGCAGTTCTTC	CSAREQLAGGNEQFF
few	TRBJ2-1	TRBV24-1	-	TGTGCCACCAGCAGCCCCTACAATGAGCAGTTCTTC	CATSSPYNEQFF
few	TRBJ1-3	TRBV18	-	TGTGCCAGCTCACCACCTTCCCGTACCGTCTCTGGAAACACCATATATTTT	CASSPPSRTVSGNTIYF
-	TRBJ1-1	TRBV18	-	TGTGCCAGCTCCCCCAGCGGGTTACGGGGCTGGGACACTGAAGCTTTCTTT	CASSPSGLRGWDTEAFF
-	TRBJ2-1	TRBV3-1	TRBD2	TGTGCCAGCAGCCAAGGCCTAGCGGGAGTTGGCGGGAGAGAGCAGTTCTTC	CASSQGLAGVGGREQFF
many	TRBJ2-7	TRBV11-2	-	TGTGCCAGCAGCTTAGCCCCGGGCGGGACCTACGAGCAGTACTTC	CASSLAPGGTYEQYF
many	TRBJ2-2	TRBV7-9	-	TGTGCCAGCAGCCTCGGCAGTGGAGAGGCCGGGGAGCTGTTTTTT	CASSLGSGEAGELFF
once	TRBJ2-1	TRBV11-3	-	TGTGCCAGCAGCCCAGACGGCGTGGGGGCCTACAATGAGCAGTTCTTC	CASSPDGVGAYNEQFF
-	TRBJ1-4	TRBV10-2	-	TGCGCCAGCAGTGAGTCTGATGGAATTAAGTACGGAGGCGAAAAACTGTTTTTT	CASSESDGIKYGGEKLFF
-	TRBJ2-5	TRBV5-6	-	TGTGCCAGCAGCCCAACATCTAGGATTATGGGGACCCAGTACTTC	CASSPTSRIMGTQYF
many	TRBJ1-5	TRBV28	TRBD1	TGTGCCAGCAGTTTCATAGACTCTTTCGGGACAGCGTTACATAGCAATCAGCCCCAGCATTTT	CASSFIDSFGTALHSNQPQHF
many	TRBJ2-7	TRBV27	TRBD2	TGTGCCAGCAGTTTATCAAGCCTAGCGGGGTACGAGCAGTACTTC	CASSLSSLAGYEQYF
many	TRBJ2-7	TRBV28	-	TGTGCCAGCAGTTTCGTACATAATTCCTACGAGCAGTACTTC	CASSFVHNSYEQYF
few	TRBJ2-7	TRBV7-2	-	TGTGCCAGCAGCTTAGGAGGGCAAGACGAGCAGTACTTC	CASSLGGQDEQYF
many	TRBJ2-3	TRBV12-3/TRBV12-4	TRBD2	TGTGCCACCGGGGGGGCGGGGGCCCGCACAGATACACAGTATTTT	CATGGAGARTDTQYF